Following are 19 T cell receptor beta chains from one sample sequenced in a study of T-cell reconstitution after alpha-beta-depleted transplantation in children. A TCRbeta library incorporating unique molecular identifiers was prepared. TCRdb redid the calling of the PCR reads with MiXCR, one entry per CDR3 protein. Of 500,000 or so distinct CDR3 sequences detected, around a third appear once; the ten largest clones hold roughly 2.5%. This material consisted of PBMCs from the stem cell graft donor, taken from the stem cell graft. These receptors were obtained from a human donor who donated a stem cell graft to a child with aplastic anemia.

This clonotype was observed a handful of times. The chain employs TRBV29-1 and TRBJ2-1; D is tentatively TRBD1 or TRBD2 (7 bases each). CDR1 SQVTM and CDR2 ANQGSEA come from the germline V gene. This CDR3 is built from 14 residues. The V and J ends lost 4 bases and 0 bases respectively, with 10 bases between them. The CDR3 DNA sequence: TGCAGCGTTGCAGGGGGGGCCTCCTACAATGAGCAGTTCTTC. Encoded protein: CSVAGGASYNEQFF.

The chain is built from TRBV20-1 and TRBJ1-1; 9 nucleotides match TRBD1. Germline V CDR1 and CDR2: DFQATT, SNEGSKA (reference sequence). The CDR3 is made up of 14 amino acids. Trimming at V came to 1 base and at J to 5 bases, leaving 5 bases not matched to a gene. CDR3 region: CSARGDRDSTEAFF. The CDR3 bases are TGCAGTGCTAGAGGGGACAGGGATTCGACTGAAGCTTTCTTT.

This clonotype was found a few times. CDR3 in amino acids: CASSREPHTGPGEQFF. CDR3 nucleotides: TGCGCCAGCAGCAGAGAGCCCCATACGGGACCGGGGGAGCAGTTCTTC. This chain links TRBV5-1 with TRBJ2-1; perhaps D is TRBD1 or TRBD2 (5 bases each). This CDR3 is 16 amino acids long. Trimming pared 4 bases from V and 10 bases from J, leaving 24 bases between. Looked up from germline, CDR1 is SGHRS and CDR2 is YFSETQ.

This clonotype was detected ten times or more. The chain has TRBV9 and TRBJ2-1, with a possible D match to TRBD2 (7 bases). Between the trimmed V and J ends, which lost 2 bases and 7 bases, there was a span of 16 bases. The CDR3 has 15 amino acids. Germline V lookup: CDR1 SGDLS, CDR2 YYNGEE. CDR3 sequence: CASSVGGGQGNEQFF. The CDR3 DNA reads as TGTGCCAGCAGCGTTGGGGGGGGGCAGGGTAATGAGCAGTTCTTC.

This clonotype occurred a few times. The chain has TRBV5-1 and TRBJ2-1, with D perhaps TRBD2 (5 bases). Germline CDR1 is SGHRS and CDR2 is YFSETQ. There are 17 residues in the CDR3. Trimming shortened V by 0 bases and J by 0 bases, and 13 bases separated the two germline ends. CDR3: CASSLEQRLSSYNEQFF. CDR3 bases: TGCGCCAGCAGCTTGGAGCAGCGGTTAAGCTCCTACAATGAGCAGTTCTTC. Complete variable domain (other parts from reference TRBV5-1 and TRBJ2-1): KAGVTQTPRYLIKTRGQQVTLSCSPISGHRSVSWYQQTPGQGLQFLFEYFSETQRNKGNFPGRFSGRQFSNSRSEMNVSTLELGDSALYLCASSLEQRLSSYNEQFFGPGTRLTVL.

V and J are TRBV7-2 and TRBJ2-1, with TRBD2 matching 12 bases. The V gene end was trimmed by 0 bases and the J gene end by 3 bases; junction bases not matched to a gene: 3. This CDR3 comprises 17 residues. Per the germline V gene, CDR1 is SGHTA and CDR2 is FQGNSA. The CDR3 bases are TGTGCCAGCAGCTTAGCCCGGACTAGCGGGAACTACAATGAGCAGTTCTTC. This encodes CASSLARTSGNYNEQFF.

This rearrangement joins TRBV28 to TRBJ2-5; D remains ambiguous. Per germline, CDR1 MDHEN and CDR2 SYDVKM. This CDR3 contains 13 residues. V lost 2 bases and J 6 bases, leaving 10 bases between the germline ends. The CDR3 loop reads CASSLPLQKTQYF. The CDR3 nucleotides read TGTGCCAGCAGTTTACCACTTCAGAAGACCCAGTACTTC.

This clonotype occurred a few times. The CDR3 DNA reads as TGTGCCTGGAGCTCAGGGCGGGTAGCCTACGAGCAGTACTTC. Amino acids: CAWSSGRVAYEQYF. The V and J genes are TRBV30 and TRBJ2-7; D is possibly TRBD1 or TRBD2 (5 bases each). Trimming shortened V by 3 bases and J by 2 bases, and 14 bases separated the two germline ends. This CDR3 is 14 amino acids long. Per the germline V gene, CDR1 is GTSNPN and CDR2 is SVGIG (reference sequence).

This chain joins TRBV6-1 and TRBJ2-1, with 10 bases matching TRBD2. This CDR3 contains 17 residues. CDR1 is MNHNS and CDR2 is SASEGT in the germline V gene. The J segment lost 4 bases and the V segment lost 3 bases, leaving 9 bases of the junction unmatched. The CDR3 DNA reads TGTGCCAGCAGTGAGGAACTAGCGGGACGGGTTTACAATGAGCAGTTCTTC. Its translation is CASSEELAGRVYNEQFF.

This clonotype was counted between two and nine times. The V call is TRBV19, the J call TRBJ2-5; 7 bases match TRBD2. Trimming cost V 5 bases and J 1 base; bases outside gene matches: 7. CDR1 and CDR2 from the germline V gene are LNHDA and SQIVND (reference sequence). The CDR3 is made up of 15 amino acids. The CDR3 protein is CASSGREGGQETQYF. CDR3 nucleotide sequence: TGTGCCAGTAGTGGAAGGGAGGGAGGCCAAGAGACCCAGTACTTC.

The rearrangement joins TRBV20-1 to TRBJ2-4; D uncertain. The CDR3 loop spans 14 amino acids. Germline CDR1 is DFQATT and CDR2 is SNEGSKA (reference sequence). DNA of the CDR3: TGCAGCCGGCCGGGCGGCGGCAGCAAAAACATTCAGTACTTC. As protein: CSRPGGGSKNIQYF.

This sequence joins TRBV29-1 and TRBJ2-1; D is tentatively TRBD1 or TRBD2 (5 bases each). This CDR3 region has 11 residues. V was shortened by 3 bases and J by 9 bases, with 9 bases between the two germline ends. The germline V gene encodes CDR1 SQVTM and CDR2 ANQGSEA. The CDR3 DNA is TGCAGCGTTGAGGGGGATGTTGAGCAGTTCTTC. This encodes CSVEGDVEQFF.

The chain carries TRBV12-3 or TRBV12-4 and TRBJ2-7, with 7 bases matching TRBD2. The CDR3 extends over 14 amino acids. Germline trimming cut 5 bases from V and 1 base from J; bases unmatched to any gene: 5. The CDR3 nucleotides read TGTGCCAGCAGTCACCGGACTAGTTCCTACGAGCAGTACTTC. Residues: CASSHRTSSYEQYF.

V usage is TRBV5-1 and J usage is TRBJ2-3; D is unclear. V was shortened by 0 bases and J by 1 base, with 12 bases between the two germline ends. This CDR3 spans 16 amino acids. Germline CDR1 and CDR2: SGHRS and YFSETQ. The CDR3 spells CASSLEAPQGTDTQYF. CDR3 sequence (DNA): TGCGCCAGCAGCTTGGAGGCCCCTCAGGGCACAGATACGCAGTATTTT. Together with reference TRBV5-1 and TRBJ2-3, the CDR3 gives the full variable domain: KAGVTQTPRYLIKTRGQQVTLSCSPISGHRSVSWYQQTPGQGLQFLFEYFSETQRNKGNFPGRFSGRQFSNSRSEMNVSTLELGDSALYLCASSLEAPQGTDTQYFGPGTRLTVL.

This clonotype showed up just a few times. The V and J genes are TRBV5-5 and TRBJ2-1; weak D call: TRBD2 (6 bases). V lost 0 bases and J 12 bases, leaving 16 bases between the germline ends. Germline V gene lookup returns CDR1 SGHKS and CDR2 YYEKEE (reference sequence). The CDR3 totals 14 residues. CDR3 in amino acids: CASSLGHGTRRQFF. CDR3 nucleotides: TGTGCCAGCAGCTTGGGGCACGGGACTCGGCGGCAGTTCTTC.

This chain uses TRBV29-1 with TRBJ2-4, with D possibly matching TRBD1 (5 bases). The CDR3 contains 13 residues. Germline assignment: CDR1 SQVTM and CDR2 ANQGSEA. Between the trimmed V and J ends, which lost 7 bases and 3 bases, there was a span of 13 bases. The DNA of the CDR3 is TGCAGCGCCCGACAGCAGAACAAAAACATTCAGTACTTC. Its translation is CSARQQNKNIQYF.

This clonotype was counted only a few times. The J gene is TRBJ2-1, the V gene TRBV5-6; 8 nucleotides line up with TRBD2. Losses at the gene ends were 4 bases for V and 7 bases for J; bases not matched to a gene: 16. Germline V gene data show CDR1 as SGHDT and CDR2 as YYEEEE. The CDR3 consists of 17 residues. CDR3 loop: CASSPPPSGRGWNEQFF. CDR3 DNA sequence: TGTGCCAGCAGCCCTCCCCCGAGCGGGAGAGGGTGGAATGAGCAGTTCTTC.

The chain couples TRBV10-2 to TRBJ1-3, with D perhaps matching TRBD1 (5 bases). CDR3 length: 16 amino acids. The V and J ends lost 5 bases and 0 bases respectively, with 14 bases between them. Germline-derived CDR1 and CDR2 are WSHSY and SAAADI. This CDR3 is CASSREGLYSGNTIYF. The CDR3 bases are TGCGCCAGCAGTAGGGAGGGGCTTTACTCTGGAAACACCATATATTTT.

A single count supports this clonotype. CDR3 nucleotide sequence: TGTGCCAGCAGCCAAGATAGGATCAGTGAAGAGACCCAGTACTTC. Translating gives CASSQDRISEETQYF. This sequence joins TRBV3-1 and TRBJ2-5, with unresolved D. The CDR3 loop spans 15 amino acids. V lost 0 bases and J lost 3, with 11 bases in between. Per germline, CDR1 LGHDT and CDR2 YNNKEL (reference sequence).